The 27 T cell receptor beta chains reported below all come from one sample, sequenced in a study of blood T cell repertoires in COVID-19. The assay was immunoSEQ multiplex PCR, and TCRdb's table has in-frame clones only and misses some. The table includes tens of thousands of clones, 88% detected once. The sample taken for sequencing was peripheral blood. All receptors derive from a woman in her seventies with acute or convalescent COVID-19.

The chain has TRBV2 and TRBJ1-4, with TRBD1 as a possible D gene (5 bases). This CDR3 has 14 amino acids. The germline V gene has CDR1 SNHLY and CDR2 FYNNEI. With 6 bases removed from V and 10 bases from J, the gap between germline ends came to 18 bases. The CDR3 DNA is TGTGCCAGCAGCTCTGGGGCAGGGCGACCAAAACTGTTTTTT. It translates to CASSSGAGRPKLFF.

This rearrangement joins TRBV19 to TRBJ2-2; the D gene is possibly TRBD2 (7 bases). Germline V gene sequence: CDR1 LNHDA, CDR2 SQIVND (reference sequence). This CDR3 is built from 14 residues. Trimming removed 3 bases at V and 6 bases at J, with 11 bases between. For the CDR3, the DNA is TGTGCCAGTAGTATCACAGGGAGGGCCGGGGAGCTGTTTTTT. It translates to CASSITGRAGELFF.

This chain joins TRBV7-2 and TRBJ1-5, with 7 positions matching TRBD1. Germline CDR1 reads SGHTA; CDR2 reads FQGNSA. CDR3 size: 15 residues. V was clipped by 5 bases and J by 2 bases; unmatched bases: 6. CDR3 region: CASSPSGTGNQPQHF. The DNA for the CDR3 is TGTGCCAGCAGCCCATCCGGGACAGGCAATCAGCCCCAGCATTTT. Full variable domain (outside the CDR3, taken from reference TRBV7-2 and TRBJ1-5): GAGVSQSPSNKVTEKGKDVELRCDPISGHTALYWYRQSLGQGLEFLIYFQGNSAPDKSGLPSDRFSAERTGGSVSTLTIQRTQQEDSAVYLCASSPSGTGNQPQHFGDGTRLSIL.

In this sample, this clone turned up once. This chain uses TRBV27 with TRBJ2-3, with TRBD1 identical over 7 bases. V was clipped by 5 bases and J by 2 bases; unmatched bases: 4. Germline CDR1 reads MNHEY; CDR2 reads SMNVEV (reference sequence). CDR3 length: 14 amino acids. The CDR3: CASSLQGNTDTQYF. The CDR3, as DNA: TGTGCCAGCAGTCTACAGGGGAACACAGATACGCAGTATTTT.

The chain joins TRBV30 to TRBJ1-2, with unresolved D. The CDR3 runs 12 residues. Germline V lookup: CDR1 GTSNPN, CDR2 SVGIG (reference sequence). V was clipped by 1 base and J by 7 bases, with 10 bases between them. The CDR3 sequence is CAWSEARLGYTF. CDR3 sequence (DNA): TGTGCCTGGAGTGAGGCCAGGCTTGGCTACACCTTC.

The chain uses TRBV4-1 and TRBJ2-2; D not certain. Trimming pared 5 bases from V and 6 bases from J, leaving 10 bases between. Germline assignment: CDR1 MGHRA and CDR2 YSYEKL. The CDR3 has 13 amino acids. The CDR3 DNA follows: TGCGCCAGCAGCTCCCCCTCTGCCGGGGAGCTGTTTTTT. As protein: CASSSPSAGELFF.

This clone was detected a few times. DNA for the CDR3: TGTGCCAGCAGCATGGGACTAGCGGGGATCAATGAGCAGTTCTTC. Its translation is CASSMGLAGINEQFF. The V gene is TRBV7-3, the J gene TRBJ2-1, with TRBD2 identical over 13 bases. Germline-derived CDR1 and CDR2 are SGHTA and FQGTGA. Trimming took 5 bases from V and 6 from J; bases not matched to a gene: 4. This CDR3 region has 15 residues.

This clone was seen only once. The chain links TRBV3-1 (or the pseudogene TRBV3-2) to TRBJ2-1, with 9 nucleotides matching TRBD1. The CDR3 runs to 17 residues. V lost 1 base, J lost 9 bases, and 13 bases stayed unmatched. Germline V gene lookup returns CDR1 LGHDT and CDR2 YNNKEL (reference sequence). CDR3 DNA sequence: TGTGCCAGCAGCCAAGCCCACAGGGACAGGGACGGCGGTGAGCAGTTCTTC. It specifies CASSQAHRDRDGGEQFF.

V usage is TRBV5-1 and J usage is TRBJ2-1; 10 bases are a match to TRBD2. Germline lookup yields CDR1 SGHRS and CDR2 YFSETQ. V was pared by 0 bases and J by 4 bases, with 4 bases of the junction left unmatched. The CDR3 contains 16 residues. For the CDR3, the DNA is TGCGCCAGCAGCTTGGCAACTAGCGGGGCTTACAATGAGCAGTTCTTC. Translating it yields CASSLATSGAYNEQFF.

This clone was seen just once. The chain employs TRBV7-2 and TRBJ2-5; 9 nucleotides align to TRBD2. V lost 5 bases and J lost 5; bases outside the gene matches: 12. The CDR3 sequence is 16 residues long. CDR1 is SGHTA and CDR2 is FQGNSA in the germline V gene. The CDR3 nucleotides read TGTGCCAGCAGCCCTCCGATGCGGGGGGGCTTGGAGACCCAGTACTTC. Its protein is CASSPPMRGGLETQYF.

The CDR3 region has the DNA TGTGCCAGCAGCCTGGAGGGTATTGACACTGAAGCTTTCTTT. The encoded protein is CASSLEGIDTEAFF. The gene calls are TRBV7-8 and TRBJ1-1; D gene unclear. V was shortened by 5 bases and J by 3 bases, with 13 bases between the two germline ends. Looked up from germline, CDR1 is SGHVS and CDR2 is FQNEAQ. This CDR3 contains 14 residues. Full variable domain (missing parts from reference TRBV7-8 and TRBJ1-1): GAGVSQSPRYKVAKRGQDVALRCDPISGHVSLFWYQQALGQGPEFLTYFQNEAQLDKSGLPSDRFFAERPEGSVSTLKIQRTQQEDSAVYLCASSLEGIDTEAFFGQGTRLTVV.

The chain employs TRBV19 and TRBJ2-7; TRBD1 matches 7 bases. This CDR3 has 17 residues. Germline V gene lookup returns CDR1 LNHDA and CDR2 SQIVND (reference sequence). The V and J ends lost 2 bases and 3 bases, in that order; junction bases with no gene match: 13. CDR3 sequence: CASSISSSVTGNYEQYF. CDR3 DNA sequence: TGTGCCAGTAGTATATCGTCGTCCGTGACAGGGAACTACGAGCAGTACTTC.

The rearrangement joins TRBV7-9 to TRBJ2-6; D not certain. V was trimmed by 1 base and J by 0 bases, leaving 10 bases between them. This CDR3 contains 17 residues. Germline V gene data show CDR1 as SEHNR and CDR2 as FQNEAQ (reference sequence). The CDR3 reads CASSLVLTGSGANVLTF. CDR3 sequence (DNA): TGTGCCAGCAGCTTAGTTCTTACGGGCTCTGGGGCCAACGTCCTGACTTTC.

This chain uses TRBV4-2 with TRBJ1-2, with TRBD1 as a possible D gene (6 bases). The CDR3 consists of 16 residues. With 0 bases removed from V and 0 bases from J, the gap between germline ends came to 11 bases. The germline CDR1 and CDR2 sequences are LGHNA and YNFKEQ. CDR3 amino acids: CASSQEQGAANYGYTF. Written as DNA, the CDR3 is TGTGCCAGCAGCCAAGAACAGGGCGCGGCTAACTATGGCTACACCTTC.

This clone was counted a single time. The chain employs TRBV6-5 and TRBJ2-7, with 10 bases that match TRBD1. This CDR3 is 13 amino acids long. V shed 7 bases and J 6 bases; nucleotides not matched to a gene: 6. The germline V gene has CDR1 MNHEY and CDR2 SVGAGI. The CDR3 bases are TGTGCCAGCACCGGGACAGGGGCTTCCGAGCAGTACTTC. Its translation: CASTGTGASEQYF.

The V gene is TRBV6-1, the J gene TRBJ1-2; 8 bases are a match to TRBD1. The CDR3 has 14 amino acids. V trimming: 1 base; J trimming: 8 bases; junction bases outside the gene matches: 6. The V gene's germline CDR1 is MNHNS and CDR2 SASEGT. CDR3 in DNA: TGTGCCAGCAGTGAAGGGCCCAGGGGGCTAGGCTACACCTTC. Amino acid sequence: CASSEGPRGLGYTF.

The chain couples TRBV2 to TRBJ2-1, with 13 bases that match TRBD2. CDR1 and CDR2 (germline): SNHLY, FYNNEI. This CDR3 has 15 residues. Trimming took 5 bases from V and 4 from J; bases not matched to a gene: 2. As DNA, the CDR3 is TGTGCCAGCAGTAGGACTAGCGGGGGTTACAATGAGCAGTTCTTC. Translated, it gives CASSRTSGGYNEQFF.

The chain couples TRBV7-9 to TRBJ1-2; no reliable D call. The germline V gene has CDR1 SEHNR and CDR2 FQNEAQ (reference sequence). The CDR3 length is 14 residues. Trimming removed 5 bases at V and 5 bases at J, with 15 bases between. CDR3 loop: CASSGVGSLYGYTF. The DNA of the CDR3 is TGTGCCAGCAGCGGAGTCGGCAGCCTTTATGGCTACACCTTC.

The chain combines TRBV5-1 with TRBJ1-6; tentative D call: TRBD1 (6 bases). V was cut by 4 bases and J by 6 bases, with 11 bases left in between. The germline V gene has CDR1 SGHRS and CDR2 YFSETQ. The CDR3 sequence is 14 residues long. The CDR3 spells CASSGGSGNSPLHF. The CDR3 region has the DNA TGCGCCAGCAGCGGGGGCTCTGGTAATTCACCCCTCCACTTT.

The sample holds a few counts of this clone. J is TRBJ2-5 and V is TRBV2; maybe TRBD1 (6 bases). CDR3 length: 14 amino acids. Between the trimmed V and J ends, which lost 8 bases and 0 bases, there was a span of 13 bases. Per the germline V gene, CDR1 is SNHLY and CDR2 is FYNNEI. The chain's CDR3 is CASRDTRYQETQYF. The DNA of the CDR3 is TGTGCCAGCCGGGACACTCGGTACCAAGAGACCCAGTACTTC.

CDR3 DNA sequence: TGTGCCAGCAGCGGCAGGGTGTCGGTTGACACTGAAGCTTTCTTT. Protein: CASSGRVSVDTEAFF. The chain has TRBV5-4 and TRBJ1-1, with a tentative D call TRBD1 (5 bases). Germline V gene lookup returns CDR1 SGHNT and CDR2 YYREEE (reference sequence). The CDR3 is made up of 15 amino acids. V was trimmed by 4 bases and J by 3 bases, leaving 16 bases between them.

The V gene is TRBV27, the J gene TRBJ1-1, with 8 bases identical to TRBD1. Germline CDR1 and CDR2: MNHEY and SMNVEV (reference sequence). J gave up 4 bases and V 6 bases, and 10 bases lay outside the gene matches. The CDR3 extends over 15 amino acids. CDR3 sequence: CASSRDRRSSTEAFF. The CDR3 DNA reads as TGTGCCAGCAGCAGGGACAGGAGATCGTCCACTGAAGCTTTCTTT.

The chain recombines TRBV12-3 or TRBV12-4 with TRBJ2-5; the D is unclear. This CDR3 region has 12 residues. With 3 bases removed from V and 5 bases from J, the gap between germline ends came to 7 bases. The DNA for the CDR3 is TGTGCCAGCAGTTTGTTCTCGGAGACCCAGTACTTC. Its protein is CASSLFSETQYF.

This chain uses TRBV3-1 (or the pseudogene TRBV3-2) with TRBJ1-6; TRBD1 agrees at 8 bases. From germline, CDR1 is LGHDT and CDR2 YNNKEL (reference sequence). After removal of 1 base from V and 14 bases from J, the junction contained 4 bases not matched to a gene. This CDR3 comprises 13 residues. The CDR3 sequence is CASSQARGLSLHF. The DNA of the CDR3 is TGTGCCAGCAGCCAAGCCAGGGGGCTATCCCTCCACTTT.

The chain has TRBV7-3 and TRBJ2-3, with TRBD2 matching over 8 bases. V lost 4 bases, J lost 5 bases, and 11 bases stayed unmatched. The germline V gene has CDR1 SGHTA and CDR2 FQGTGA. The CDR3 is made up of 16 amino acids. CDR3: CASSSRSGSDGDTQYF. CDR3 nucleotides: TGTGCCAGCAGCTCGAGAAGCGGGAGTGACGGAGATACGCAGTATTTT.

The chain carries TRBV10-1 and TRBJ2-5; tentative D call: TRBD2 (6 bases). The V and J ends lost 2 bases and 3 bases respectively, with 16 bases between them. The germline CDR1 and CDR2 sequences are WNHNN and SYGVQD (reference sequence). This CDR3 is 16 amino acids long. CDR3 sequence (DNA): TGCGCCAGCAGTGAGGCGTCAGGTTCGGGGGAAGAGACCCAGTACTTC. Its translation: CASSEASGSGEETQYF.

This CDR3 reads CASSSTQWDTQYF. CDR3 nucleotide sequence: TGTGCCAGCAGCTCGACACAGTGGGATACGCAGTATTTT. J is TRBJ2-3 and V is TRBV5-6; no clear D. CDR3 length equals 13 residues. CDR1 and CDR2 from the germline V gene are SGHDT and YYEEEE. V lost 3 bases to trimming and J lost 6 bases, with 11 bases between them.